One and the same sample provided the 4 T cell receptor beta chains below, sequenced in a study of cytomegalovirus exposure and HLA in healthy donors (dated 2017 in TCRdb). The library was obtained by the immunoSEQ multiplex PCR assay. For the multiplex PCR, a mixture combining 60 forward primers for TCR Vbeta segments and 13 reverse primers for TCR Jbeta segments was used. What TCRdb holds here is the immuneACCESS table cut down to in-frame rearrangements. Part of the clones is not present; checked against another copy, under half of the missing clones reflect an unresolved V gene, and the others are unexplained. This sample lists some 30,000 clones; 44% were detected once. The ten largest clonotypes hold roughly 2.1% of the sample. Sample: PBMCs. The source is a woman aged 45-60 years in good health and CMV-seronegative.

The chain has TRBV30 and TRBJ1-2; 7 bases map to TRBD1. V lost 5 bases to trimming and J lost 4 bases; unmatched junction nucleotides: 19. Germline assignment: CDR1 GTSNPN and CDR2 SVGIG (reference sequence). This CDR3 region has 17 residues. The CDR3 is CAWPIHPQGGVGYGYTF. CDR3 nucleotides: TGTGCCTGGCCTATACACCCTCAAGGGGGCGTTGGCTATGGCTACACCTTC.

The rearrangement links TRBV19 to TRBJ1-1, with D possibly TRBD1 on 6 matching bases. This CDR3 has 13 amino acids. Trimming cost V 6 bases and J 3 bases, with 11 bases left between them. Germline CDR1 reads LNHDA; CDR2 reads SQIVND (reference sequence). CDR3 bases: TGTGCCAGTAGACAAGGACAGCACACTGAAGCTTTCTTT. Its protein is CASRQGQHTEAFF.

The chain's CDR3 is CASSNKRQERHYEQYF. CDR3 nucleotide sequence: TGTGCCAGCAGTAATAAACGACAGGAAAGACACTACGAGCAGTACTTC. The rearrangement joins TRBV5-6 to TRBJ2-7, with a weak D call TRBD1 (6 bases). Trimming pared 5 bases from V and 3 bases from J, leaving 21 bases between. The CDR3 is 16 amino acids. The germline V gene has CDR1 SGHDT and CDR2 YYEEEE.

The chain has TRBV28 and TRBJ2-5, with a weak D call TRBD2 (6 bases). The CDR3 runs 15 residues. Germline values: CDR1 MDHEN, CDR2 SYDVKM. Trimming removed 5 bases from V and 5 bases from J, with 18 bases in between. CDR3 amino acids: CASSLGGSLGETQYF. The CDR3 DNA reads TGTGCCAGCAGTCTGGGAGGATCATTAGGGGAGACCCAGTACTTC.